One and the same sample provided the 30 T cell receptor beta chains below, sequenced in a study of blood T cell repertoires in COVID-19. Assay used: immunoSEQ multiplex PCR; TCRdb lists only in-frame clones, some missing. The table shows about 120,000 clones, with 82% occurring only once. The sequencing sample was made of peripheral blood. These receptors all come from a woman in her seventies with acute or convalescent COVID-19.

J is TRBJ1-2 and V is TRBV6-5; D is unresolved. V shed 3 bases and J shed 5 bases, with 13 bases lying between them. The germline CDR1 and CDR2 sequences are MNHEY and SVGAGI. The CDR3 sequence is 14 residues long. CDR3: CASSYRGTNYGYTF. CDR3 bases: TGTGCCAGCAGTTATAGAGGCACAAATTATGGCTACACCTTC.

J is TRBJ2-5 and V is TRBV7-9; 10 nucleotides line up with TRBD2. The germline V gene encodes CDR1 SEHNR and CDR2 FQNEAQ (reference sequence). The junction had 13 bases not matched to a gene; V was cut back by 2 bases and J by 1 base. CDR3 length: 19 residues. The CDR3 loop is CASSLRKRLAGVSQETQYF. The CDR3 nucleotides read TGTGCCAGCAGCTTAAGAAAACGGCTAGCGGGGGTGTCCCAAGAGACCCAGTACTTC. Variable domain in full (rest from reference TRBV7-9 and TRBJ2-5): DTGVSQNPRHKITKRGQNVTFRCDPISEHNRLYWYRQTLGQGPEFLTYFQNEAQLEKSRLLSDRFSAERPKGSFSTLEIQRTEQGDSAMYLCASSLRKRLAGVSQETQYFGPGTRLLVL.

This chain connects TRBV4-2 to TRBJ2-1; TRBD2 matches 11 bases. V shed 0 bases and J 0 bases; nucleotides not matched to a gene: 10. The germline gives CDR1 LGHNA, CDR2 YNFKEQ. CDR3 length equals 20 residues. The CDR3 sequence is CASSQDFSGGASDSYNEQFF. DNA for the CDR3: TGTGCCAGCAGCCAAGATTTTAGCGGGGGGGCGTCCGACTCCTACAATGAGCAGTTCTTC.

This clone was found a few times. The chain is built from TRBV5-6 and TRBJ2-4, with D perhaps matching TRBD1 (6 bases). With 0 bases removed from V and 5 bases from J, the gap between germline ends came to 9 bases. Germline CDR1 is SGHDT and CDR2 is YYEEEE. The CDR3 runs 14 residues. The DNA of the CDR3 is TGTGCCAGCAGCTTGGTGGGGGCACAAAACATTCAGTACTTC. Translated, it gives CASSLVGAQNIQYF.

The rearrangement uses TRBV5-6 and TRBJ2-7, with D perhaps TRBD2 (6 bases). V was pared by 4 bases and J by 1 base, with 12 bases between. The CDR3 runs 14 residues. CDR1 and CDR2 from the germline V gene are SGHDT and YYEEEE. CDR3 protein: CASSPGSGSYEQYF. The DNA of the CDR3 is TGTGCCAGCAGCCCTGGAAGCGGGTCCTACGAGCAGTACTTC.

The chain carries TRBV6-5 and TRBJ1-1, with D unclear. The CDR3 runs to 15 residues. The germline V and J ends were trimmed by 6 bases and 5 bases, with 19 bases remaining between them. From germline, CDR1 is MNHEY and CDR2 SVGAGI. The CDR3 region is CASRPPHTPTTEAFF. The CDR3 region has the DNA TGTGCCAGCAGACCGCCCCACACGCCGACAACTGAAGCTTTCTTT.

The rearrangement joins TRBV5-6 to TRBJ1-2, with 9 bases matching TRBD1. V shed 4 bases and J 8 bases; nucleotides not matched to a gene: 9. The CDR3 is made up of 14 amino acids. Germline CDR1 SGHDT, CDR2 YYEEEE. DNA of the CDR3: TGTGCCAGCAGCGCCCGGGACAGGGAAAGCGGCTACACCTTC. Protein sequence: CASSARDRESGYTF.

The V call is TRBV9, the J call TRBJ2-2; TRBD1 matches 10 bases. Per germline, CDR1 SGDLS and CDR2 YYNGEE. The length of the CDR3 is 17 residues. Losses at the gene ends were 3 bases for V and 7 bases for J; bases not matched to a gene: 12. CDR3 sequence: CASSAQSGQGVVGELFF. DNA for the CDR3: TGTGCCAGCAGCGCCCAATCCGGACAGGGGGTTGTCGGGGAGCTGTTTTTT.

The genes are TRBV5-1 and TRBJ2-7, with D maybe TRBD1 (5 bases). CDR1 and CDR2 (germline): SGHRS, YFSETQ. V lost 0 bases, J lost 2 bases, and 18 bases lay in between. The CDR3 is 17 amino acids. The CDR3 region is CASSLAESTALAYEQYF. The CDR3 DNA is TGCGCCAGCAGCTTGGCCGAATCGACAGCCCTGGCCTACGAGCAGTACTTC. Variable domain in full (rest from reference TRBV5-1 and TRBJ2-7): KAGVTQTPRYLIKTRGQQVTLSCSPISGHRSVSWYQQTPGQGLQFLFEYFSETQRNKGNFPGRFSGRQFSNSRSEMNVSTLELGDSALYLCASSLAESTALAYEQYFGPGTRLTVT.

J is TRBJ2-5 and V is TRBV21-1; the listed D gene, TRBD1, was not tested against the DNA. TRBV21-1 is deemed a pseudogene. The CDR3 totals 18 residues. DNA for the CDR3: TGTGCCAGCAGCAAAGGCACCCGGGGCAGGGGCCCCCAAGAGACCCAGTACTTC. It specifies CASSKGTRGRGPQETQYF.

The chain is built from TRBV7-9 and TRBJ1-1, with a weak D call TRBD1 (6 bases). Trimming took off 4 bases at V and 2 bases at J, with 14 bases between the two ends. CDR1 is SEHNR and CDR2 is FQNEAQ in the germline V gene (reference sequence). CDR3 size: 15 residues. The chain's CDR3 is CASSSQGLRNTEAFF. The CDR3 nucleotides read TGTGCCAGCAGCTCCCAGGGGTTGAGAAACACTGAAGCTTTCTTT.

The chain is built from TRBV6-5 and TRBJ1-2; perhaps TRBD1 as D (6 bases). Looked up from germline, CDR1 is MNHEY and CDR2 is SVGAGI. V was clipped by 4 bases and J by 8 bases, with 14 bases between them. This CDR3 has 13 residues. The chain's CDR3 is CASSSTGSRGYTF. In nucleotides, the CDR3 is TGTGCCAGCAGTTCAACAGGGTCGAGGGGCTACACCTTC.

The chain uses TRBV5-6 and TRBJ1-3, with D unresolved. The CDR3 contains 14 residues. In germline, CDR1 is SGHDT, CDR2 YYEEEE. V dropped 0 bases and J dropped 3 bases, with 7 bases sitting between them. CDR3: CASSLAGYGNTIYF. The CDR3 region has the DNA TGTGCCAGCAGCTTGGCGGGTTATGGAAACACCATATATTTT.

V and J are TRBV5-1 and TRBJ2-1; 7 nucleotides agree with TRBD2. Germline V gene data show CDR1 as SGHRS and CDR2 as YFSETQ. This CDR3 spans 16 amino acids. V trimming: 1 base; J trimming: 8 bases; junction bases outside the gene matches: 12. The CDR3 DNA is TGCGCCAGCAGCTTGCAAGCAGCGGGATCCTCGCATGAGCAGTTCTTC. It yields the protein CASSLQAAGSSHEQFF.

This clone was counted once. The J gene is TRBJ2-5, the V gene TRBV7-2, with 7 nucleotides matching TRBD1. Germline lookup yields CDR1 SGHTA and CDR2 FQGNSA. The CDR3 length is 15 residues. V was pared by 6 bases and J by 5 bases, with 12 bases of the junction left unmatched. The CDR3: CASSRQGGPGETQYF. For the CDR3, the DNA is TGTGCCAGCAGTCGACAGGGTGGACCGGGGGAGACCCAGTACTTC. Based on the CDR3 plus reference TRBV7-2 and TRBJ2-5, the full variable domain is GAGVSQSPSNKVTEKGKDVELRCDPISGHTALYWYRQSLGQGLEFLIYFQGNSAPDKSGLPSDRFSAERTGGSVSTLTIQRTQQEDSAVYLCASSRQGGPGETQYFGPGTRLLVL.

J is TRBJ1-2 and V is TRBV24-1, with a weak D call TRBD1 (5 bases). Trimming cost V 5 bases and J 3 bases, with 9 bases left between them. The CDR3 has 13 residues. Germline lookup yields CDR1 KGHDR and CDR2 SFDVKD. CDR3 protein: CATSGTQDYGYTF. The CDR3 DNA follows: TGTGCCACCAGTGGGACACAGGACTATGGCTACACCTTC.

This clone was recorded once. The rearrangement joins TRBV27 to TRBJ2-7; the D gene is possibly TRBD2 (7 bases). Trimming shortened V by 3 bases and J by 3 bases, and 15 bases separated the two germline ends. The length of the CDR3 is 15 residues. Germline V gene lookup returns CDR1 MNHEY and CDR2 SMNVEV (reference sequence). CDR3 in DNA: TGTGCCAGCAGTTTGCGTCGGGGGGCACACTACGAGCAGTACTTC. Residues: CASSLRRGAHYEQYF.

This clone was picked up one time. The V and J genes are TRBV9 and TRBJ2-3; unclear D gene. Germline V gene sequence: CDR1 SGDLS, CDR2 YYNGEE. The CDR3 consists of 18 residues. V dropped 2 bases and J dropped 8 bases, with 27 bases sitting between them. The CDR3 protein is CASSVSLNPAGYGVTQYF. The CDR3 DNA sequence: TGTGCCAGCAGCGTCTCGCTTAACCCCGCAGGATATGGTGTTACGCAGTATTTT.

The chain carries TRBV7-2 and TRBJ1-1; tentative D call: TRBD1 (6 bases). Germline V CDR1 and CDR2: SGHTA, FQGNSA. CDR3 length equals 14 residues. V was shortened by 4 bases and J by 3 bases, with 12 bases between the two germline ends. In DNA form, the CDR3 reads TGTGCCAGCAGCTCCCAGGGGATGCACACTGAAGCTTTCTTT. It encodes CASSSQGMHTEAFF.

This clone was seen once. V usage is TRBV6-1 and J usage is TRBJ1-1; D ambiguous. The germline V and J ends were trimmed by 2 bases and 5 bases, with 9 bases remaining between them. This CDR3 is built from 13 residues. Germline loops: CDR1 MNHNS, CDR2 SASEGT. The CDR3 DNA reads as TGTGCCAGCAGTGAATTGTCTAGGACTGAAGCTTTCTTT. Amino acids: CASSELSRTEAFF.

The chain's CDR3 is CASSQDATGTEAFF. In DNA, the CDR3 is TGTGCCAGCAGCCAAGACGCTACGGGCACTGAAGCTTTCTTT. J is TRBJ1-1 and V is TRBV3-1 (or the pseudogene TRBV3-2); D is unresolved. Trimming removed 0 bases at V and 4 bases at J, with 9 bases between. Germline CDR1 is LGHDT and CDR2 is YNNKEL (reference sequence). The CDR3 is 14 amino acids.

This clone was observed a single time. The V and J genes are TRBV6-2 or TRBV6-3 and TRBJ2-5, with a possible D match to TRBD2 (5 bases). The germline V and J ends were trimmed by 2 bases and 0 bases, with 13 bases remaining between them. CDR3 length equals 16 residues. The germline CDR1 and CDR2 sequences are MNHEY and SVGEGT. CDR3 region: CASSYRLAKYQETQYF. CDR3 DNA sequence: TGTGCCAGCAGTTACCGGCTAGCTAAGTACCAAGAGACCCAGTACTTC.

The chain recombines TRBV5-1 with TRBJ1-4; 7 nucleotides agree with TRBD1. Germline lookup yields CDR1 SGHRS and CDR2 YFSETQ. J was trimmed by 4 bases and V by 0 bases; bases with no gene match: 6. CDR3 length: 16 amino acids. CDR3 DNA sequence: TGCGCCAGCAGCTTGGATCGGGCAGGGGGTAATGAAAAACTGTTTTTT. Amino acid sequence: CASSLDRAGGNEKLFF.

The chain has TRBV5-1 and TRBJ2-1; 12 bases fit TRBD2. The CDR3 loop spans 16 amino acids. CDR1 and CDR2 (germline): SGHRS, YFSETQ. Trimming took 4 bases from V and 9 from J; bases not matched to a gene: 11. The DNA for the CDR3 is TGCGCCAGCAGCGCCACTAGCGGGGGGCCTCAGAGTGAGCAGTTCTTC. Protein sequence: CASSATSGGPQSEQFF.

V and J are TRBV7-5 and TRBJ2-7; TRBD1 is taken as the D call from the table, unchecked against the DNA. TRBV7-5 is a pseudogene. This CDR3 has 14 residues. The CDR3 region is CVRSPRDSPYEQYV. The CDR3, as DNA: TGTGTCAGAAGCCCCCGGGACAGTCCCTACGAGCAGTACGTC.

The CDR3 region is CASSVRDINTEAFF. CDR3 coding DNA: TGTGCCAGCAGCGTGAGGGATATCAACACTGAAGCTTTCTTT. The rearrangement links TRBV9 to TRBJ1-1; D gene ambiguous. The CDR3 is made up of 14 amino acids. V was shortened by 2 bases and J by 2 bases, with 10 bases between the two germline ends. Germline V CDR1 and CDR2: SGDLS, YYNGEE.

The chain joins TRBV4-1 to TRBJ2-5, with D tentatively TRBD2 (7 bases). Per germline, CDR1 MGHRA and CDR2 YSYEKL. V lost 0 bases and J lost 7, with 15 bases in between. The CDR3 is 15 amino acids. CDR3 sequence reads: CASSQEGGGVGTQYF. In DNA form, the CDR3 reads TGCGCCAGCAGCCAAGAAGGGGGGGGCGTGGGGACCCAGTACTTC.

The chain uses TRBV12-3 or TRBV12-4 and TRBJ1-3; D gene uncertain. The CDR3 is 13 residues long. Between the trimmed V and J ends, which lost 6 bases and 3 bases, there was a span of 9 bases. The CDR3: CASSWGGGNTIYF. CDR3 nucleotides: TGTGCCAGCAGCTGGGGAGGTGGAAACACCATATATTTT.

This clone has a handful of counts. The chain is built from TRBV7-2 and TRBJ1-2; TRBD1 matches 8 bases. CDR1 and CDR2 (germline): SGHTA, FQGNSA. The CDR3 loop spans 13 amino acids. V dropped 8 bases and J dropped 4; count of bases not matched to a gene: 6. CDR3 protein: CASGTGFSYGYTF. In nucleotides, the CDR3 is TGTGCCAGCGGGACAGGATTTAGCTATGGCTACACCTTC.

This rearrangement joins TRBV19 to TRBJ2-1; D is unresolved. The ends were cut back, 4 bases at V and 7 bases at J, with 8 bases in the middle. The CDR3 covers 12 residues. Germline V gives CDR1 LNHDA, CDR2 SQIVND (reference sequence). The CDR3, as DNA: TGTGCCAGTAGTAACCGGGTGAATGAGCAGTTCTTC. It specifies CASSNRVNEQFF.